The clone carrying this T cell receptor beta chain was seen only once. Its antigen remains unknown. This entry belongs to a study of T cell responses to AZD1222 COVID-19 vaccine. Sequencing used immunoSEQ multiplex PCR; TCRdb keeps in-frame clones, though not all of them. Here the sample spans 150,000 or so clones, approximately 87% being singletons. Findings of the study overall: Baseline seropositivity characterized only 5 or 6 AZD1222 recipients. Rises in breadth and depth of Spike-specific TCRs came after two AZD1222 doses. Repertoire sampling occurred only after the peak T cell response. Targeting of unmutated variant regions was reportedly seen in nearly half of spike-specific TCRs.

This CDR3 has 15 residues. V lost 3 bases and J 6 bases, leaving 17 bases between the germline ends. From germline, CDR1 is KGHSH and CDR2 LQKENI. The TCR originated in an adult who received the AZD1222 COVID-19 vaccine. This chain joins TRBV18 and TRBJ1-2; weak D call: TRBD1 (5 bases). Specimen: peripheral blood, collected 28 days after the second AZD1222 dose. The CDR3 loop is CASSPLRGGDDGYTF. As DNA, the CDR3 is TGTGCCAGCTCACCTCTCCGGGGAGGGGATGATGGCTACACCTTC.